The sequence of this T cell receptor beta chain was determined in a study of post-analysis software for immune sequencing data. Study-level results: Multiple sclerosis was associated with a significant reduction in normalized Chao1 diversity relative to controls. Compared with controls, patients had more of about five TRBV segments, including TRBV5-6, TRBV5-1 and TRBV20-1.

V lost 1 base to trimming and J lost 4 bases; unmatched junction nucleotides: 8. Germline CDR1 SEHNR, CDR2 FQNEAQ (reference sequence). The CDR3 spans 17 residues. Carried by the TCR beta cDNA libraries were unique molecular identifiers. TCRdb called the PCR reads again in MiXCR, with one record for every CDR3 protein. Among hundreds of thousands of distinct CDR3 sequences listed, about 50% were seen once. To note about this clonotype: The antigen remains undetermined.

The sequencing input was blood. V usage is TRBV7-9 and J usage is TRBJ2-5; 11 nucleotides align to TRBD2. This receptor was identified in a girl under 18 with multiple sclerosis. DNA for the CDR3: TGTGCCAGCAGCTTAGAATGGGGGACTAGCGGAACAGAGACCCAGTACTTC. It codes for CASSLEWGTSGTETQYF. Full variable domain (remainder filled in from reference TRBV7-9 and TRBJ2-5): DTGVSQNPRHKITKRGQNVTFRCDPISEHNRLYWYRQTLGQGPEFLTYFQNEAQLEKSRLLSDRFSAERPKGSFSTLEIQRTEQGDSAMYLCASSLEWGTSGTETQYFGPGTRLLVL.